The clone carrying this T cell receptor (beta chain) occurred once. What it recognizes is unknown. The V end lost 4 bases, the J end lost 4 bases, and 13 bases lay between the germline ends. Per germline, CDR1 GTSNPN and CDR2 SVGIG (reference sequence). This CDR3 is built from 13 residues. This specimen belongs to a study of Graves' ophthalmopathy and Graves' hyperthyroidism. Study results and limitations: With approximately 88% sensitivity and more than 75% specificity, a 13-signature model separated ophthalmopathy from stable hyperthyroidism. Ophthalmopathy progression was predicted with roughly 68% sensitivity and around 78% specificity. In blood appeared most of the expanded thyroid clonotypes whose frequency exceeded 0.001.

Amplification targeted the TCR beta CDR3 regions, with RNA transcripts as the source material. The workflow started with a first-round RT-PCR run with HTBI primers and then moved on to a second-round multiplex PCR. TCRdb independently ran MiXCR on the multiplex PCR reads; one entry per CDR3 protein. This sample has 500,000 to 800,000 distinct CDR3 sequences, with 35% to 45% found just once. Other autoimmune diseases, uncontrolled infections, pregnancy or lactation led to the exclusion of patients. This chain links TRBV30 with TRBJ1-2; D is unresolved. The receptor's source is an adult man with Graves' ophthalmopathy. Material for sequencing was peripheral blood. The CDR3 spells CAWIRPGSYGYTF. The CDR3, as DNA: TGTGCCTGGATCCGCCCTGGGAGCTATGGCTACACCTTC.